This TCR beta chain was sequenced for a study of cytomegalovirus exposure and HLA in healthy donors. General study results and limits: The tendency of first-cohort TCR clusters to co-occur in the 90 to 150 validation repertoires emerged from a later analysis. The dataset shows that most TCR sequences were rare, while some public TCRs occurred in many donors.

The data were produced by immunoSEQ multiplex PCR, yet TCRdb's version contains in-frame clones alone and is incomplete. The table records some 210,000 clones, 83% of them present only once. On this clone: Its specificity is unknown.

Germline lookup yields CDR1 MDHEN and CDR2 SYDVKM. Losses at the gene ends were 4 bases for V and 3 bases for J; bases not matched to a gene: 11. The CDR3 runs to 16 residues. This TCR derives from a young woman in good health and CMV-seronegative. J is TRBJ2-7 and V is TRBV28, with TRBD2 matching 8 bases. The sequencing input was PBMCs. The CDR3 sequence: CASSWVLSGDDYEQYF. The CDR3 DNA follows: TGTGCCAGCAGTTGGGTCCTTAGCGGGGATGACTACGAGCAGTACTTC.